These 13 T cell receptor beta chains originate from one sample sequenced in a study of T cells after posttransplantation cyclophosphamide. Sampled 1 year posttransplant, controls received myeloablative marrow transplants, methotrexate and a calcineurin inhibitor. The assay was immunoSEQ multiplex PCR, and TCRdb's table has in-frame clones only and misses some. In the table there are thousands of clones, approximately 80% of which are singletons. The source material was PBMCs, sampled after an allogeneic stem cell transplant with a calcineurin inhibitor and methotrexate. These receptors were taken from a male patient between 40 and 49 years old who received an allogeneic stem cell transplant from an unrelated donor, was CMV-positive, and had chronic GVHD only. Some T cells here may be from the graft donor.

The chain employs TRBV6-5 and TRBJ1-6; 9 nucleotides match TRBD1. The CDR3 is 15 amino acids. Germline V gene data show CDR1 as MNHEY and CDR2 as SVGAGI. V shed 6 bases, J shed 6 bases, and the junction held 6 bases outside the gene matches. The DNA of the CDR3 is TGTGCCAGCAGAACCTGGACAGGGGCTAATTCACCCCTCCACTTT. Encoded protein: CASRTWTGANSPLHF.

CDR3 loop: CASSLGGDTEAFF. The CDR3, as DNA: TGTGCCAGCAGCTTAGGAGGGGACACTGAAGCTTTCTTT. This rearrangement joins TRBV13 to TRBJ1-1; possibly TRBD1 for D (5 bases). Trimming cost V 0 bases and J 3 bases, with 5 bases left between them. The CDR3 spans 13 residues. From germline, CDR1 is PRHDT and CDR2 FYEKMQ (reference sequence).

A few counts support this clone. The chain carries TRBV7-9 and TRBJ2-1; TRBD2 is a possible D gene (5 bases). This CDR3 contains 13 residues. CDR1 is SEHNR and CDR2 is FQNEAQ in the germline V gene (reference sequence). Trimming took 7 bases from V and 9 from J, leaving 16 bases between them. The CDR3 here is CASTQEEFGEQFF. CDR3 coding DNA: TGTGCCAGCACCCAGGAGGAGTTCGGTGAGCAGTTCTTC.

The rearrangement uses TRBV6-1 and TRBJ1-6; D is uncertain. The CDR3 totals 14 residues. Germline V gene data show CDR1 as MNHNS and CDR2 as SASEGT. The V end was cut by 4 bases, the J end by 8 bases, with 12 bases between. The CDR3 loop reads CASSATAADSPLHF. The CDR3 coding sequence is TGTGCCAGCAGTGCGACGGCGGCGGATTCACCCCTCCACTTT.

CDR3: CASSQVRDTFFQETQYF. CDR3 nucleotide sequence: TGCGCCAGCAGCCAAGTCCGGGACACATTTTTCCAAGAGACCCAGTACTTC. The chain recombines TRBV4-1 with TRBJ2-5, with D possibly TRBD1 on 6 matching bases. The CDR3 has 17 amino acids. Germline V gene lookup returns CDR1 MGHRA and CDR2 YSYEKL. The V end lost 1 base, the J end lost 1 base, and 16 bases lay between the germline ends.

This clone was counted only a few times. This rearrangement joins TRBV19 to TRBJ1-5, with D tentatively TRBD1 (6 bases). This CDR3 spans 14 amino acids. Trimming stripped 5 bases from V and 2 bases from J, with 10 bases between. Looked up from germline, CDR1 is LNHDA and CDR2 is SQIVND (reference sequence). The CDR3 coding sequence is TGTGCCAGTAGTCCCCGACAGGGCAATCAGCCCCAGCATTTT. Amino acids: CASSPRQGNQPQHF.

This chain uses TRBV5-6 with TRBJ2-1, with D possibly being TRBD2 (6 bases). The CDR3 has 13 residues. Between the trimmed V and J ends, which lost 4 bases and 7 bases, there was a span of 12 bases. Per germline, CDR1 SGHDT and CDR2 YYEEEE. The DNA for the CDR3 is TGTGCCAGCAGCGCCTCGGCGGGGAATGAGCAGTTCTTC. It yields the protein CASSASAGNEQFF.

CDR3 bases: TGTGCCAGCTCTGGGGCCCCGGGCCGAGACTCCTACGAGCAGTACGTC. Protein: CASSGAPGRDSYEQYV. The chain has TRBV27 and TRBJ2-7, with D possibly TRBD1 on 5 matching bases. This CDR3 is built from 16 residues. V dropped 8 bases and J dropped 0 bases, with 20 bases sitting between them. Germline CDR1 is MNHEY and CDR2 is SMNVEV (reference sequence).

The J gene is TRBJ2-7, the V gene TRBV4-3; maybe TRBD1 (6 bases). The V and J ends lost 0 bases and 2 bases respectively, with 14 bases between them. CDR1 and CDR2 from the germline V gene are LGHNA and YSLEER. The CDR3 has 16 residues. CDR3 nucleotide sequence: TGCGCCAGCAGCCAAGATTTAGCAGGGGCCCCCTACGAGCAGTACTTC. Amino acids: CASSQDLAGAPYEQYF.

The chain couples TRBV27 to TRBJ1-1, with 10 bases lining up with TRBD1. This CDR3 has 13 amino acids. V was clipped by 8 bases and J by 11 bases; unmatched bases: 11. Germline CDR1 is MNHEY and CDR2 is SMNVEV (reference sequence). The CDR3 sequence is CASRLQTGGEAFF. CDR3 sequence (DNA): TGTGCCAGCCGACTGCAGACAGGGGGCGAGGCTTTCTTT.

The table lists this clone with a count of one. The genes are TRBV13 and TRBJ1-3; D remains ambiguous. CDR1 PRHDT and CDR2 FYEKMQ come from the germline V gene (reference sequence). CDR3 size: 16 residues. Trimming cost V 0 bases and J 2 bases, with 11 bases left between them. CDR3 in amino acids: CASSLGLGGPGNTIYF. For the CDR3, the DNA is TGTGCCAGCAGCTTAGGCCTAGGCGGGCCTGGAAACACCATATATTTT.

The CDR3 loop reads CASSIGGSGQPQHF. CDR3 sequence (DNA): TGTGCCAGTAGTATCGGGGGGTCCGGCCAGCCCCAGCATTTT. The V gene is TRBV19, the J gene TRBJ1-5, with D tentatively TRBD1 (5 bases). Deletions cut 3 bases from V and 7 bases from J, with 13 bases between. The CDR3 is made up of 14 amino acids. In germline, CDR1 is LNHDA, CDR2 SQIVND (reference sequence).

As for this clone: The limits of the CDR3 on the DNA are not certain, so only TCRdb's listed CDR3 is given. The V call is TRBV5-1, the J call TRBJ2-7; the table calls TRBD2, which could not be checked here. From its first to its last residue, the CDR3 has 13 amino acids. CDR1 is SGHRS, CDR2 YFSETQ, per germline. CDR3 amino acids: CATSPVAGGNRYF.